The entry that follows covers one TCR beta chain sequence. Per the study methods: By means of reference gene primer amplification, nucleated cell counts were estimated. TCRdb's copy holds only in-frame clones and misses some; the assay was immunoSEQ multiplex PCR. The V and J calls and clone size are taken from that table; D and trimming were inferred from the DNA. The data contain about 140,000 clones, 86% of them singletons. The CDR3 is 14 residues long. From germline, CDR1 is LNHDA and CDR2 SQIVND (reference sequence). Unmatched junction bases numbered 2, after V lost 3 bases and J lost 0 bases. This specimen comes from a study of blood T cell repertoires in COVID-19.

This TCR was sampled from a woman between 55 and 75 years old with acute or convalescent COVID-19. The specimen sequenced was peripheral blood. The rearrangement joins TRBV19 to TRBJ2-7; 7 nucleotides align to TRBD2. CDR3 in amino acids: CASSIREGSYEQYF. The CDR3 DNA sequence: TGTGCCAGTAGTATCAGGGAGGGCTCCTACGAGCAGTACTTC.